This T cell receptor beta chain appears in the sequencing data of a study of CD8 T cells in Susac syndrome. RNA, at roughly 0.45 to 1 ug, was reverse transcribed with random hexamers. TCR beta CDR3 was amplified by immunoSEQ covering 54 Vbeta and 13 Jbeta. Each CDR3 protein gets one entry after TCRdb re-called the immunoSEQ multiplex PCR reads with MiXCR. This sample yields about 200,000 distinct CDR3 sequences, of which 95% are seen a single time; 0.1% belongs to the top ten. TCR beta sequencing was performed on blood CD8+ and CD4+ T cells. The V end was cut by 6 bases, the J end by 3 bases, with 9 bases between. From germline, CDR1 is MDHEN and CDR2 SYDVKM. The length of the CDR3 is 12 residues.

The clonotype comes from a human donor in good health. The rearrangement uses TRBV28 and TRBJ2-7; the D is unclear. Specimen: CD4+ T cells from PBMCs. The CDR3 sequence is CASRSQFYEQYV. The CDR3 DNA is TGTGCCAGCAGGAGCCAATTCTACGAGCAGTACGTC.